One and the same sample provided the 15 T cell receptor beta chains below, sequenced in a study of shared clonotypes between healthy human individuals. Sequencing used immunoSEQ multiplex PCR; TCRdb keeps in-frame clones, though not all of them. There are around 1 million clones in the sample; approximately 80% occur only once, and over 1.3% lies in the top ten. The sequenced sample consisted of memory CD4+ T cells sorted from blood. Subset meaning: CD45RA-negative fraction. The receptors shown here come from a man aged 18 to 35 in good health.

This clone was seen many times. This chain joins TRBV10-2 and TRBJ2-7; TRBD2 aligns across 16 bases. Germline trimming cut 6 bases from V and 2 bases from J; bases unmatched to any gene: 1. Germline CDR1 reads WSHSY; CDR2 reads SAAADI. The CDR3 is 15 amino acids. CDR3 sequence reads: CASRGTSGGAYEQYF. The CDR3 DNA is TGCGCCAGCAGGGGGACTAGCGGGGGGGCCTACGAGCAGTACTTC.

The genes are TRBV7-2 and TRBJ2-3; 8 bases agree with TRBD2. J was trimmed by 4 bases and V by 5 bases; bases with no gene match: 11. The germline V gene encodes CDR1 SGHTA and CDR2 FQGNSA. The CDR3 sequence is 16 residues long. CDR3 in amino acids: CASSPTSGSGADTQYF. The CDR3 DNA follows: TGTGCCAGCAGCCCCACCAGCGGGAGCGGGGCAGATACGCAGTATTTT.

J is TRBJ1-3 and V is TRBV7-8; the D is unclear. The germline V gene has CDR1 SGHVS and CDR2 FQNEAQ. Trimming left V 3 bases short and J 0 bases short, with 15 bases between. The CDR3 has 17 amino acids. The CDR3 reads CASSFNSFPPSGNTIYF. The DNA for the CDR3 is TGTGCCAGCAGCTTCAATTCCTTTCCCCCCTCTGGAAACACCATATATTTT. The entire variable domain, with the rest obtained from reference TRBV7-8 and TRBJ1-3, is as follows: GAGVSQSPRYKVAKRGQDVALRCDPISGHVSLFWYQQALGQGPEFLTYFQNEAQLDKSGLPSDRFFAERPEGSVSTLKIQRTQQEDSAVYLCASSFNSFPPSGNTIYFGEGSWLTVV.

The chain uses TRBV19 and TRBJ2-7; TRBD1 is a possible D gene (5 bases). The CDR3 totals 13 residues. The germline V and J ends were trimmed by 6 bases and 4 bases, with 13 bases remaining between them. In germline, CDR1 is LNHDA, CDR2 SQIVND (reference sequence). The CDR3 DNA reads as TGTGCCAGTAGGATGGCAGGGCGATACGAGCAGTACTTC. The encoded protein is CASRMAGRYEQYF.

The chain uses TRBV5-1 and TRBJ2-5, with 8 positions matching TRBD1. The germline CDR1 and CDR2 sequences are SGHRS and YFSETQ. The junction had 5 bases not matched to a gene; V was cut back by 3 bases and J by 4 bases. This CDR3 region has 14 residues. CDR3 DNA: TGCGCCAGCAGCTCTGACGACAGGGGAGAGACCCAGTACTTC. The encoded protein is CASSSDDRGETQYF.

The V gene is TRBV11-2, the J gene TRBJ2-7; D is tentatively TRBD1 or TRBD2 (6 bases each). In germline, CDR1 is SGHAT, CDR2 FQNNGV. The ends were cut back, 1 base at V and 1 base at J, with 17 bases in the middle. The CDR3 is 17 residues long. In DNA, the CDR3 is TGTGCCAGCAGCTTAGTCGGGGGCTCCACTCGTTCCTACGAGCAGTACTTC. Translation: CASSLVGGSTRSYEQYF.

This clone showed up just a few times. The chain joins TRBV6-1 to TRBJ1-5, with no clear D. The CDR3 covers 14 residues. The V and J ends lost 6 bases and 0 bases respectively, with 9 bases between them. Germline CDR1 reads MNHNS; CDR2 reads SASEGT. The CDR3 sequence: CASSWEYSNQPQHF. As DNA, the CDR3 is TGTGCCAGCAGCTGGGAATATAGCAATCAGCCCCAGCATTTT.

This clone was observed a single time. The chain links TRBV6-5 to TRBJ2-3; D may be TRBD1 (6 bases). This CDR3 contains 15 residues. V lost 5 bases and J lost 2, with 14 bases in between. The germline V gene encodes CDR1 MNHEY and CDR2 SVGAGI. CDR3: CASSARGLPTDTQYF. Written as DNA, the CDR3 is TGTGCCAGCAGTGCCAGGGGCCTCCCCACAGATACGCAGTATTTT.

This chain joins TRBV9 and TRBJ2-1, with TRBD2 identical over 12 bases. The CDR3 is 18 amino acids. Trimming cost V 4 bases and J 9 bases; bases outside gene matches: 17. Germline CDR1 reads SGDLS; CDR2 reads YYNGEE. As DNA, the CDR3 is TGTGCCAGCAGCTTCCTATCGCTAGCGGGAGGGTTGAGAGGTGAGCAGTTCTTC. Its protein product is CASSFLSLAGGLRGEQFF.

The V gene is TRBV28, the J gene TRBJ1-2; D is ambiguous. CDR1 and CDR2 (germline): MDHEN, SYDVKM. This CDR3 is 13 amino acids long. With 2 bases removed from V and 5 bases from J, the gap between germline ends came to 9 bases. The CDR3 coding sequence is TGTGCCAGCAGTTTAGGGCGGCTTTATGGCTACACCTTC. Protein product: CASSLGRLYGYTF.

V gene TRBV2 combines with J gene TRBJ2-1; D may be TRBD1 or TRBD2 (5 bases each). The germline V gene encodes CDR1 SNHLY and CDR2 FYNNEI. The CDR3 contains 16 residues. Trimming cost V 5 bases and J 2 bases, with 16 bases left between them. CDR3 in DNA: TGTGCCAGCAGTAAAAGAGGGGTAAGCGCCTACAATGAGCAGTTCTTC. Its translation is CASSKRGVSAYNEQFF.

This chain links TRBV6-1 with TRBJ1-1, with no clear D. The CDR3 has 15 residues. V was clipped by 5 bases and J by 0 bases, with 13 bases between them. Germline V gives CDR1 MNHNS, CDR2 SASEGT. The CDR3 reads CASSLTATMNTEAFF. The CDR3 nucleotides read TGTGCCAGCAGTCTAACAGCGACCATGAACACTGAAGCTTTCTTT.

The chain links TRBV15 to TRBJ1-6; D ambiguous. The V gene's germline CDR1 is LNHNV and CDR2 YYDKDF (reference sequence). V lost 3 bases, J lost 13 bases, and 10 bases lay in between. The CDR3 runs to 12 residues. The CDR3 sequence is CATSSGIPPLHF. CDR3 in DNA: TGTGCCACCAGCAGTGGAATTCCTCCCCTCCACTTT.

CDR3 coding DNA: TGTGCCAGCACCCTGAACCGGGACAGGGACCTGAACAATCAGCCCCAGCATTTT. Translated, it gives CASTLNRDRDLNNQPQHF. V and J are TRBV27 and TRBJ1-5, with 9 bases aligning to TRBD1. With 7 bases clipped from V and 3 bases from J, the junction kept 16 bases outside the gene matches. The CDR3 is 18 amino acids. CDR1 is MNHEY, CDR2 SMNVEV, per germline (reference sequence).

Notes on this clone: This same CDR3 is encoded by further DNA sequences in the sample. The chain carries TRBV30 and TRBJ2-2; 7 nucleotides match TRBD2. The CDR3 is 14 amino acids. V lost 0 bases and J lost 5; bases outside the gene matches: 3. Germline V gene lookup returns CDR1 GTSNPN and CDR2 SVGIG (reference sequence). The CDR3 nucleotides read TGTGCCTGGAGTGTAGGCGGGAGTACCGGGGAGCTGTTTTTT. Amino acids: CAWSVGGSTGELFF.